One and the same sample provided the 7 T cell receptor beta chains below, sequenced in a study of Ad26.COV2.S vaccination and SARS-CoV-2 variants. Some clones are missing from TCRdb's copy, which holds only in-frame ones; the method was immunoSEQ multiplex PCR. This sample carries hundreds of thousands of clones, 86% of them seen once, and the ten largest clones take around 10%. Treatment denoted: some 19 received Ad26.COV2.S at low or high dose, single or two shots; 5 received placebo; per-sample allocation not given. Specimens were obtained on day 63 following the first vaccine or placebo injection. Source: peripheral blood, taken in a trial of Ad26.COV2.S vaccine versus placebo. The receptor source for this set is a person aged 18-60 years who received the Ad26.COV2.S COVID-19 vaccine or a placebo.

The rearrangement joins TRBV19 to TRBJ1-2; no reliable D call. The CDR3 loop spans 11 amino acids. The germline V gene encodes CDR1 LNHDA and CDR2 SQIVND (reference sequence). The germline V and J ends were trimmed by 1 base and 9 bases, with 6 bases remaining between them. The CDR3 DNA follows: TGTGCCAGTAGTATAGTCGGAAGCTACACCTTC. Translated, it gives CASSIVGSYTF.

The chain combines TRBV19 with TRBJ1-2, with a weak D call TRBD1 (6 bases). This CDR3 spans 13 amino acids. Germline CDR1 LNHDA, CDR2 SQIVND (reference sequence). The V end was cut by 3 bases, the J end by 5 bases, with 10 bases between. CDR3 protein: CASSIQGKYGYTF. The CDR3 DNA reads TGTGCCAGTAGTATCCAGGGGAAATATGGCTACACCTTC.

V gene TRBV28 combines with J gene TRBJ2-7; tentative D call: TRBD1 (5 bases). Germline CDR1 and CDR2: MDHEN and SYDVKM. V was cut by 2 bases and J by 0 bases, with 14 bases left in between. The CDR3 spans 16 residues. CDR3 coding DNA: TGTGCCAGCAGTTTAGGGGCAGGGCGATTCTCCTACGAGCAGTACTTC. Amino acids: CASSLGAGRFSYEQYF.

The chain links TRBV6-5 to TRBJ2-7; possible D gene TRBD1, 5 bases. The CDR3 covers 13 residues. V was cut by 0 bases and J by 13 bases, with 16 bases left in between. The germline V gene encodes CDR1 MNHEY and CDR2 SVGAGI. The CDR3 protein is CASSYSYQDTLYF. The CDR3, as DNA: TGTGCCAGCAGTTACTCTTACCAGGACACCCTCTACTTC.

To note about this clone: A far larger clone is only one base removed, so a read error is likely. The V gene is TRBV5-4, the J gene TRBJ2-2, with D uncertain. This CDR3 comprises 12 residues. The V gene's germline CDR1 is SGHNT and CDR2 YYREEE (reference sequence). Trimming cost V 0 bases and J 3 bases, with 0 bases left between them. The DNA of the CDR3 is TGTGCCAGCAGCTTGGACACCGGGGAGCTGTTTTTT. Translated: CASSLDTGELFF.

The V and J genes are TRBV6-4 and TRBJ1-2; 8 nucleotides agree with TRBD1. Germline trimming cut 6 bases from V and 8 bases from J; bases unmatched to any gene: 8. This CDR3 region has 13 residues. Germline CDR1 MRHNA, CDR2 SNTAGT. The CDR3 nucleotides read TGTGCCAGCAGCGGACAGGGCGTCGGCGGCTACACCTTC. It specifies CASSGQGVGGYTF.

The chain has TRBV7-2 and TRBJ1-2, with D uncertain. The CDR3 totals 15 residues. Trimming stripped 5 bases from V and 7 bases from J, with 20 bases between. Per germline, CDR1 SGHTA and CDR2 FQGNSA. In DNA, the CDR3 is TGTGCCAGCAGCCTACCGGGAGGAGTGGAAGGTGGCTACACCTTC. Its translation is CASSLPGGVEGGYTF.